The text below deals with one T cell receptor (beta chain). Unmatched junction bases numbered 10, after V lost 8 bases and J lost 7 bases. Germline V gives CDR1 MNHNY, CDR2 SVGAGI (reference sequence). This CDR3 spans 16 amino acids. A second 7 to 11 cycle PCR used barcoded and J-beta primers. In TCRdb, the 5' RACE reads were re-called with MiXCR into one record per CDR3 protein. The table records roughly 800,000 distinct CDR3 sequences, just under 25% of them present only once. The data stem from a study of blood T cells in healthy people across ages. The data were also submitted as part of a second study, on T cells of mothers and their children. That source notes: Samples were obtained from a few healthy Caucasian mothers and their six children.

The clonotype was recovered from a boy aged 10-17 years in good health. The chain recombines TRBV6-6 with TRBJ2-1, with TRBD2 matching 14 bases. The sequenced sample consisted of blood. The CDR3 DNA is TGTGCCAGCCACGTCAAGACTAGCGGGAGGGTGAATGAGCAGTTCTTC. Translating gives CASHVKTSGRVNEQFF.